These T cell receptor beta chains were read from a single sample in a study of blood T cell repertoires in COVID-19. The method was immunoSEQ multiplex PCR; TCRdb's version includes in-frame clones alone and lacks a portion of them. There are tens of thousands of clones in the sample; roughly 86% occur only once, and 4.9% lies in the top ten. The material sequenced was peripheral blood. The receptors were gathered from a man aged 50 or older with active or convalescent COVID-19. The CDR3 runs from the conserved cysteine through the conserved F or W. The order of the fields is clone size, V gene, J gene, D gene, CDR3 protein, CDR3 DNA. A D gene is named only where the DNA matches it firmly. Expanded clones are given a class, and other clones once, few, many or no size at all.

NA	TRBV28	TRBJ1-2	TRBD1	CASSIQGAGTNYGYTF	TGTGCCAGCAGCATACAGGGGGCTGGAACTAACTATGGCTACACCTTC
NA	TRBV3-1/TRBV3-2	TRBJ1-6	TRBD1	CASSQGPGQRNSPLHF	TGTGCCAGCAGCCAAGGACCGGGACAGCGAAATTCACCCCTCCACTTT
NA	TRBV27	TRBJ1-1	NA	CASSFNGRGDAFF	TGTGCCAGCAGTTTTAACGGGAGGGGGGATGCTTTCTTT
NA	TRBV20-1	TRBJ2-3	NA	CSARSADTQYF	TGCAGTGCTAGGAGTGCAGATACGCAGTATTTT
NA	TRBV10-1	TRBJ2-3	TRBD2	CASSSGGAGDTQYF	TGCGCCAGCAGTAGCGGGGGGGCCGGGGATACGCAGTATTTT
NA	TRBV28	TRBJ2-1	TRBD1	CASSLPRTGGYGSEQFF	TGTGCCAGCAGTTTACCCCGGACAGGGGGCTATGGTAGTGAGCAGTTCTTC
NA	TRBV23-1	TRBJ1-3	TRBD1	CASSQPNWTGFLSGNTIYF	TGCGCCAGCAGTCAACCAAACTGGACAGGGTTTCTCTCTGGAAACACCATATATTTT
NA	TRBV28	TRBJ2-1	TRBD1	CASSPGTGARNEQFF	TGTGCCAGCAGTCCTGGGACAGGGGCGCGTAATGAGCAGTTCTTC
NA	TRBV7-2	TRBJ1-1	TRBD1	CASSLTGQGVFTEAFF	TGTGCCAGCAGCCTAACGGGACAGGGGGTTTTCACTGAAGCTTTCTTT
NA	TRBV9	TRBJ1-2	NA	CASSVTDTFNYGYTF	TGTGCCAGCAGCGTTACCGACACCTTTAACTATGGCTACACCTTC
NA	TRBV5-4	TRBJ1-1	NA	CASSPDRLNTEAFF	TGTGCCAGCAGCCCTGACAGGCTAAACACTGAAGCTTTCTTT
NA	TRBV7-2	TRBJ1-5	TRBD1	CASNIQGDNQPQHF	TGTGCCAGCAACATCCAGGGGGACAATCAGCCCCAGCATTTT
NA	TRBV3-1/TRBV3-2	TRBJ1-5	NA	CASSQGGGHSNQPQHF	TGTGCCAGCAGCCAAGGGGGAGGCCATAGCAATCAGCCCCAGCATTTT
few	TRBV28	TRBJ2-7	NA	CASGSAYEQYF	TGTGCCAGCGGTAGTGCTTACGAGCAGTACTTC
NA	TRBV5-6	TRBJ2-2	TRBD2	CASSGLAGGPITGELFF	TGTGCCAGCAGCGGACTAGCGGGGGGGCCAATCACCGGGGAGCTGTTTTTT
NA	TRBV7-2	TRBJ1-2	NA	CASSLAAGVTNYGYTF	TGTGCCAGCAGCTTAGCGGCAGGGGTCACTAACTATGGCTACACCTTC
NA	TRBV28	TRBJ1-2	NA	CASSLAFYGYTF	TGTGCCAGCAGTTTGGCCTTCTATGGCTACACCTTC
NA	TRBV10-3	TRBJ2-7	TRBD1	CAISGGTGRYEQYF	TGTGCCATCAGCGGGGGGACAGGGCGGTACGAGCAGTACTTC
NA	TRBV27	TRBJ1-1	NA	CASSLAMRGALAEAFF	TGTGCCAGCAGCTTAGCCATGCGGGGGGCGCTTGCTGAAGCTTTCTTT
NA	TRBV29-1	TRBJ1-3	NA	CSVQGPSGNTIYF	TGCAGCGTACAGGGCCCCTCTGGAAACACCATATATTTT
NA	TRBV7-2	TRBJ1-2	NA	CASSPGHPNYGYTF	TGTGCCAGCAGCCCCGGACACCCTAACTATGGCTACACCTTC
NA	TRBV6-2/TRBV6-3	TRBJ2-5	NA	CASSTGAETQYF	TGTGCCAGCAGTACGGGAGCAGAGACCCAGTACTTC
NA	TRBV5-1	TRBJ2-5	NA	CASRLLGGETQYF	TGCGCCAGCAGGCTACTAGGGGGAGAGACCCAGTACTTC
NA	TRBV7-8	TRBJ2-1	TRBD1	CASSFRTGVWNEQFF	TGTGCCAGCAGCTTTAGGACAGGGGTTTGGAATGAGCAGTTCTTC
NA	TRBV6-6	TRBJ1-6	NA	CASSYPETNSPLHF	TGTGCCAGCAGTTACCCAGAAACTAATTCACCCCTCCACTTT
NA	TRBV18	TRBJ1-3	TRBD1	CASSPTGYTGNTIYF	TGTGCCAGCTCACCGACAGGGTACACTGGAAACACCATATATTTT